These 17 T cell receptor beta chains were all obtained from the same sample, sequenced in a study of blood T cell repertoires in COVID-19. This table comes from immunoSEQ multiplex PCR, and its TCRdb copy is limited to in-frame clones, with some not included. The sample shows 300,000 to 450,000 clones, roughly 89% of them seen only once. Specimen: peripheral blood. The origin of the receptors is a woman in her sixties with COVID-19, enrolled during active disease.

V gene TRBV10-1 combines with J gene TRBJ1-1; TRBD1 agrees at 8 bases. Germline-derived CDR1 and CDR2 are WNHNN and SYGVQD (reference sequence). V lost 6 bases and J lost 2; bases outside the gene matches: 8. The CDR3 contains 15 residues. CDR3 in DNA: TGCGCCAGCAGAGAAGATGGGACAGGCAACACTGAAGCTTTCTTT. Encoded protein: CASREDGTGNTEAFF.

This rearrangement joins TRBV2 to TRBJ1-1, with D possibly being TRBD1 (5 bases). Trimming cost V 7 bases and J 0 bases, with 12 bases left between them. CDR3 size: 14 residues. Germline values: CDR1 SNHLY, CDR2 FYNNEI. In DNA, the CDR3 is TGTGCCAGCATGTCAGGGATGGTGAACACTGAAGCTTTCTTT. This sequence encodes CASMSGMVNTEAFF.

As to this clone: Other DNA sequences within the sample encode an identical CDR3. The chain employs TRBV5-1 and TRBJ1-1; 8 nucleotides match TRBD1. The germline V gene encodes CDR1 SGHRS and CDR2 YFSETQ. The CDR3 has 14 residues. V shed 1 base, J shed 5 bases, and the junction held 4 bases outside the gene matches. CDR3 amino acids: CASSLQGARTEAFF. In DNA form, the CDR3 reads TGCGCCAGCAGCTTGCAGGGGGCGCGAACTGAAGCTTTCTTT.

The chain has TRBV29-1 and TRBJ2-3; 11 nucleotides align to TRBD2. CDR3 length: 12 residues. Germline V gene data show CDR1 as SQVTM and CDR2 as ANQGSEA. V was pared by 5 bases and J by 10 bases, with 5 bases of the junction left unmatched. CDR3 protein: CSVFLAGGPQYF. CDR3 DNA sequence: TGCAGCGTTTTCCTAGCGGGGGGCCCGCAGTATTTT.

The chain is built from TRBV5-5 and TRBJ1-2; weak D call: TRBD1 (6 bases). Per the germline V gene, CDR1 is SGHKS and CDR2 is YYEKEE (reference sequence). This CDR3 comprises 13 residues. The germline V and J ends were trimmed by 6 bases and 6 bases, with 15 bases remaining between them. The chain's CDR3 is CASTWTESNGYTF. The CDR3 DNA follows: TGTGCCAGCACCTGGACAGAGTCAAATGGCTACACCTTC.

The count of this clone is one. The chain is built from TRBV7-3 and TRBJ1-3, with D perhaps matching TRBD1 (5 bases). V lost 1 base to trimming and J lost 0 bases, with 16 bases between them. Germline CDR1 and CDR2: SGHTA and FQGTGA. The CDR3 contains 18 residues. The CDR3 region is CASSLIGGRATSGNTIYF. CDR3 in DNA: TGTGCCAGCAGCTTAATCGGTGGCAGGGCCACCTCTGGAAACACCATATATTTT.

This chain joins TRBV5-4 and TRBJ2-3; 11 bases match TRBD2. CDR1 is SGHNT, CDR2 YYREEE, per germline (reference sequence). The V gene end was trimmed by 4 bases and the J gene end by 5 bases; junction bases not matched to a gene: 6. The CDR3 contains 15 residues. The CDR3, as DNA: TGTGCCAGCAGCGCTAGGACTAGCGGGCTAGATACGCAGTATTTT. It encodes CASSARTSGLDTQYF.

This sequence joins TRBV19 and TRBJ1-2; D gene ambiguous. This CDR3 has 15 residues. Between the trimmed V and J ends, which lost 3 bases and 2 bases, there was a span of 13 bases. The germline V gene encodes CDR1 LNHDA and CDR2 SQIVND (reference sequence). The CDR3 region is CASSITPSGNYGYTF. CDR3 nucleotides: TGTGCCAGTAGTATTACCCCTAGCGGGAACTATGGCTACACCTTC.

The chain links TRBV4-2 to TRBJ2-2; D is perhaps TRBD2 (7 bases). This CDR3 comprises 16 residues. CDR1 and CDR2 (germline): LGHNA, YNFKEQ. V shed 0 bases and J shed 0 bases, with 8 bases lying between them. The DNA of the CDR3 is TGTGCCAGCAGCCAAGAGCGGGGGCCGAACACCGGGGAGCTGTTTTTT. Encoded protein: CASSQERGPNTGELFF.

This chain joins TRBV20-1 and TRBJ2-1; no reliable D call. Looked up from germline, CDR1 is DFQATT and CDR2 is SNEGSKA (reference sequence). The CDR3 sequence is 11 residues long. The V end lost 4 bases, the J end lost 8 bases, and 9 bases lay between the germline ends. The CDR3 DNA reads TGCAGTGCTACCCTCAGGTATGAGCAGTTCTTC. It translates to CSATLRYEQFF.

The V call is TRBV6-1, the J call TRBJ2-2; 12 positions agree with TRBD2. The germline CDR1 and CDR2 sequences are MNHNS and SASEGT. Losses at the gene ends were 2 bases for V and 0 bases for J; bases not matched to a gene: 4. The CDR3 consists of 18 residues. CDR3 DNA: TGTGCCAGCAGTGAAAGACTAGCGGGGGCCGCGAACACCGGGGAGCTGTTTTTT. Translation: CASSERLAGAANTGELFF.

The chain has TRBV27 and TRBJ1-2; D might be TRBD1 (5 bases). The CDR3 loop spans 15 amino acids. V was pared by 0 bases and J by 3 bases, with 11 bases between. In germline, CDR1 is MNHEY, CDR2 SMNVEV (reference sequence). CDR3 bases: TGTGCCAGCAGTTTATCCACGCAGGGCTACTATGGCTACACCTTC. Amino acids: CASSLSTQGYYGYTF.

This chain connects TRBV7-8 to TRBJ1-2; TRBD1 matches 12 bases. This CDR3 has 15 residues. With 3 bases clipped from V and 4 bases from J, the junction kept 3 bases outside the gene matches. Germline V gene data show CDR1 as SGHVS and CDR2 as FQNEAQ. The CDR3 region has the DNA TGTGCCAGCAGCTTGGGACAGGGGGCTCTCTATGGCTACACCTTC. The encoded protein is CASSLGQGALYGYTF. The whole variable domain, filled in from reference TRBV7-8 and TRBJ1-2, reads GAGVSQSPRYKVAKRGQDVALRCDPISGHVSLFWYQQALGQGPEFLTYFQNEAQLDKSGLPSDRFFAERPEGSVSTLKIQRTQQEDSAVYLCASSLGQGALYGYTFGSGTRLTVV.

Points on this clone: This sample includes further DNA sequences coding for the same CDR3. J is TRBJ2-7 and V is TRBV6-5; 10 bases match TRBD1. This CDR3 is 14 amino acids long. J gave up 1 base and V 6 bases, and 3 bases lay outside the gene matches. Germline loops: CDR1 MNHEY, CDR2 SVGAGI. This chain's CDR3 is CASRTGGASYEQYF. The DNA of the CDR3 is TGTGCCAGCAGGACAGGGGGCGCGTCCTACGAGCAGTACTTC.

The chain couples TRBV5-1 to TRBJ1-1, with D perhaps TRBD1 (6 bases). This CDR3 comprises 15 residues. The V gene's germline CDR1 is SGHRS and CDR2 YFSETQ. V was trimmed by 3 bases and J by 1 base, leaving 13 bases between them. The CDR3 DNA reads TGCGCCAGCAGCTCAATTACAGGGCAGAACACTGAAGCTTTCTTT. This gives the protein CASSSITGQNTEAFF.

The gene calls are TRBV28 and TRBJ1-2, with 7 bases lining up with TRBD1. The germline V gene has CDR1 MDHEN and CDR2 SYDVKM. With V trimmed by 2 bases and J by 4 bases, 10 bases remained unmatched. CDR3 length: 16 amino acids. The chain's CDR3 is CASSLLVPGTAYGYTF. The CDR3 DNA sequence: TGTGCCAGCAGTTTACTGGTTCCAGGGACAGCCTATGGCTACACCTTC.

The genes are TRBV6-1 and TRBJ2-7, with TRBD1 as a possible D gene (6 bases). V lost 3 bases, J lost 3 bases, and 15 bases lay in between. This CDR3 contains 15 residues. Germline V gene lookup returns CDR1 MNHNS and CDR2 SASEGT. The CDR3 region is CASSEGLDSLYEQYF. The CDR3 DNA follows: TGTGCCAGCAGTGAGGGATTGGACAGCCTCTACGAGCAGTACTTC.